A single sample is the source of the 32 T cell receptor beta chains below, sequenced in a study of cytomegalovirus exposure and HLA in healthy donors. The PCR ran on 60 Vbeta and 13 Jbeta primers. Clones were read by immunoSEQ multiplex PCR, and TCRdb kept only the in-frame ones, dropping some. The repertoire has under 200,000 clones, 80% to 85% of them found once; the top ten carry roughly 1.9%. The source material was PBMCs. The source is a human donor in good health.

The chain links TRBV11-3 to TRBJ2-7; possible D gene TRBD1, 6 bases. Trimming cost V 7 bases and J 1 base, with 14 bases left between them. The germline V gene has CDR1 SGHNT and CDR2 YENEEA. The CDR3 has 14 amino acids. The DNA for the CDR3 is TGTGCCAGCACCGATACGACAGGTTCCTACGAGCAGTACTTC. Its protein is CASTDTTGSYEQYF. Supplemented by reference TRBV11-3 and TRBJ2-7, the full variable domain reads EAGVVQSPRYKIIEKKQPVAFWCNPISGHNTLYWYLQNLGQGPELLIRYENEEAVDDSQLPKDRFSAERLKGVDSTLKIQPAELGDSAVYLCASTDTTGSYEQYFGPGTRLTVT.

The genes are TRBV7-9 and TRBJ1-1, with D uncertain. There are 14 residues in the CDR3. V was clipped by 1 base and J by 5 bases, with 11 bases between them. Germline V gene lookup returns CDR1 SEHNR and CDR2 FQNEAQ (reference sequence). Written as DNA, the CDR3 is TGTGCCAGCAGCTTAGGAGGTATGGGTACTGAAGCTTTCTTT. The encoded protein is CASSLGGMGTEAFF.

V is TRBV5-4 and J is TRBJ2-5; TRBD2 matches 10 bases. Germline CDR1 is SGHNT and CDR2 is YYREEE (reference sequence). With V trimmed by 0 bases and J by 8 bases, 7 bases remained unmatched. CDR3 length: 15 amino acids. The CDR3 bases are TGTGCCAGCAGCTTGGATAGCGGGGGGCCGGGAACCCAGTACTTC. This codes for CASSLDSGGPGTQYF.

This clone showed up just a few times. Other DNA sequences in this specimen translate into the identical CDR3. The CDR3 DNA reads TGTGCCAGCAGCTTAGCGGGGTCCGGAAACACCATATATTTT. It encodes CASSLAGSGNTIYF. This sequence joins TRBV11-2 and TRBJ1-3; D remains ambiguous. The CDR3 sequence is 14 residues long. CDR1 is SGHAT, CDR2 FQNNGV, per germline. Between the trimmed V and J ends, which lost 1 base and 4 bases, there was a span of 8 bases.

This sequence joins TRBV9 and TRBJ1-2; 7 bases are shared with TRBD1. CDR3 size: 14 residues. Trimming at V came to 3 bases and at J to 8 bases, leaving 10 bases not matched to a gene. Germline lookup yields CDR1 SGDLS and CDR2 YYNGEE. The CDR3: CASSALQGTGGYTF. CDR3 DNA sequence: TGTGCCAGCAGCGCATTACAGGGGACGGGGGGCTACACCTTC.

This chain joins TRBV6-6 and TRBJ2-5; 7 bases align to TRBD1. The trim removed 6 bases at V and 0 bases at J, leaving 7 bases unmatched. This CDR3 has 15 residues. Germline CDR1 reads MNHNY; CDR2 reads SVGAGI (reference sequence). The CDR3, as DNA: TGTGCCAGCAGGAACAGGGGACAGAACCAAGAGACCCAGTACTTC. Protein sequence: CASRNRGQNQETQYF.

The chain links TRBV5-6 to TRBJ2-5; D is undetermined. Trimming stripped 6 bases from V and 4 bases from J, with 13 bases between. CDR3 length equals 13 residues. Per the germline V gene, CDR1 is SGHDT and CDR2 is YYEEEE. The CDR3 spells CASTSGILETQYF. The CDR3 DNA reads TGTGCCAGCACCTCGGGTATTTTAGAGACCCAGTACTTC.

The chain carries TRBV19 and TRBJ2-7; 7 bases fit TRBD1. The germline V gene has CDR1 LNHDA and CDR2 SQIVND (reference sequence). The CDR3 is made up of 16 amino acids. The junction had 13 bases not matched to a gene; V was cut back by 6 bases and J by 2 bases. The CDR3 bases are TGTGCCAGTAGCAACCGTCCCGGGACAGTCCCCTACGAGCAGTACTTC. It translates to CASSNRPGTVPYEQYF.

In its sample, this clone was seen a few times. The V call is TRBV4-3, the J call TRBJ2-1; 8 bases fit TRBD1. V lost 4 bases and J lost 6; bases outside the gene matches: 5. Germline CDR1 reads LGHNA; CDR2 reads YSLEER. The CDR3 consists of 14 residues. The CDR3 loop reads CASSPDRAFNEQFF. Written as DNA, the CDR3 is TGCGCCAGCAGCCCGGACAGGGCGTTCAATGAGCAGTTCTTC.

J is TRBJ1-2 and V is TRBV7-2, with 8 bases aligning to TRBD1. This CDR3 comprises 14 residues. V lost 4 bases to trimming and J lost 3 bases; unmatched junction nucleotides: 4. The V gene's germline CDR1 is SGHTA and CDR2 FQGNSA. CDR3 nucleotide sequence: TGTGCCAGCAGCTCGGACAGGGTAGACTATGGCTACACCTTC. Translated: CASSSDRVDYGYTF.

The chain couples TRBV11-3 to TRBJ2-2, with D possibly TRBD2 on 5 matching bases. This CDR3 contains 13 residues. Germline V lookup: CDR1 SGHNT, CDR2 YENEEA. V shed 5 bases and J shed 7 bases, with 11 bases lying between them. Here the CDR3 DNA reads TGTGCCAGCAGCCTTAGGCGGGTCGGGGAGCTGTTTTTT. The encoded protein is CASSLRRVGELFF.

The genes are TRBV9 and TRBJ1-6, with a possible D match to TRBD1 (5 bases). From germline, CDR1 is SGDLS and CDR2 YYNGEE. Trimming cost V 5 bases and J 7 bases, with 16 bases left between them. This CDR3 spans 15 amino acids. This CDR3 reads CASSVRGELNSPLHF. CDR3 coding DNA: TGTGCCAGCAGTGTCCGGGGGGAGCTGAATTCACCCCTCCACTTT. Supplemented by reference TRBV9 and TRBJ1-6, the full variable domain reads DSGVTQTPKHLITATGQRVTLRCSPRSGDLSVYWYQQSLDQGLQFLIQYYNGEERAKGNILERFSAQQFPDLHSELNLSSLELGDSALYFCASSVRGELNSPLHFGNGTRLTVT.

This clone was seen a handful of times. The rearrangement uses TRBV4-3 and TRBJ1-5; the D is unclear. Trimming removed 1 base from V and 7 bases from J, with 14 bases in between. Germline CDR1 LGHNA, CDR2 YSLEER. The CDR3 runs to 15 residues. CDR3 sequence: CASSQGREGGQPQHF. CDR3 nucleotides: TGCGCCAGCAGCCAAGGCCGGGAAGGCGGCCAGCCCCAGCATTTT.

CDR3 in DNA: TGTGCCAGCAGCTCACCGACAGGGACCCCATCACCCCTCCACTTT. It encodes CASSSPTGTPSPLHF. The chain couples TRBV5-8 to TRBJ1-6; 7 bases line up with TRBD1. This CDR3 has 15 residues. The V gene's germline CDR1 is SGHTS and CDR2 YDEGEE. V shed 3 bases, J shed 10 bases, and the junction held 10 bases outside the gene matches.

The V call is TRBV7-2, the J call TRBJ2-1, with a tentative D call TRBD1 (6 bases). V dropped 0 bases and J dropped 10 bases, with 16 bases sitting between them. There are 15 residues in the CDR3. Per germline, CDR1 SGHTA and CDR2 FQGNSA. The CDR3 protein is CASSLATGSAEEQFF. The CDR3 DNA reads TGTGCCAGCAGCTTAGCCACAGGGTCGGCGGAGGAGCAGTTCTTC.

The chain links TRBV4-3 to TRBJ1-5; tentative D call: TRBD1 (6 bases). Trimming shortened V by 0 bases and J by 5 bases, and 8 bases separated the two germline ends. CDR1 LGHNA and CDR2 YSLEER come from the germline V gene. The CDR3 sequence is 14 residues long. The CDR3 DNA reads TGCGCCAGCAGCCAAGATAGGGGGTATCAGCCCCAGCATTTT. Translated: CASSQDRGYQPQHF.

The J gene is TRBJ2-7, the V gene TRBV5-6; 8 nucleotides agree with TRBD1. This CDR3 comprises 17 residues. Germline lookup yields CDR1 SGHDT and CDR2 YYEEEE. The junction had 14 bases not matched to a gene; V was cut back by 2 bases and J by 4 bases. The CDR3 region is CASSFRIRQGAGYEQYF. The CDR3 bases are TGTGCCAGCAGCTTTAGGATACGGCAGGGGGCCGGATACGAGCAGTACTTC.

This clone has just one count. The chain uses TRBV5-6 and TRBJ1-1; D might be TRBD1 (5 bases). The germline gives CDR1 SGHDT, CDR2 YYEEEE. V was pared by 3 bases and J by 0 bases, with 15 bases between. The CDR3 has 16 residues. CDR3 amino acids: CASSSFQTALNTEAFF. CDR3 DNA sequence: TGTGCCAGCAGCTCTTTTCAGACAGCGTTGAACACTGAAGCTTTCTTT. The whole variable domain, filled in from reference TRBV5-6 and TRBJ1-1, reads DAGVTQSPTHLIKTRGQQVTLRCSPKSGHDTVSWYQQALGQGPQFIFQYYEEEERQRGNFPDRFSGHQFPNYSSELNVNALLLGDSALYLCASSSFQTALNTEAFFGQGTRLTVV.

This clone was seen once. The chain carries TRBV2 and TRBJ1-4, with D possibly TRBD1 on 5 matching bases. Trimming shortened V by 4 bases and J by 12 bases, and 15 bases separated the two germline ends. The CDR3 has 13 residues. The germline gives CDR1 SNHLY, CDR2 FYNNEI. This CDR3 is CASSGEFQGELFF. DNA for the CDR3: TGTGCCAGCAGTGGAGAGTTCCAAGGGGAACTGTTTTTT.

V gene TRBV9 combines with J gene TRBJ2-2; D is undetermined. The CDR3 contains 12 residues. Per the germline V gene, CDR1 is SGDLS and CDR2 is YYNGEE. Between the trimmed V and J ends, which lost 5 bases and 2 bases, there was a span of 4 bases. The CDR3 is CASRANTGELFF. The DNA of the CDR3 is TGTGCCAGCAGAGCTAACACCGGGGAGCTGTTTTTT.

The rearrangement uses TRBV11-3 and TRBJ2-3, with 8 bases identical to TRBD2. This CDR3 has 14 amino acids. Per the germline V gene, CDR1 is SGHNT and CDR2 is YENEEA. Trimming removed 2 bases from V and 5 bases from J; junction bases left unmatched: 3. This CDR3 is CASSLSGGRDTQYF. For the CDR3, the DNA is TGTGCCAGCAGCTTATCGGGGGGGAGAGATACGCAGTATTTT.

The CDR3 DNA sequence: TGTGCCAGCAGCGTAAATTGGGCAGGGCTGAACACCGGGGAGCTGTTTTTT. Translated: CASSVNWAGLNTGELFF. The chain is built from TRBV9 and TRBJ2-2, with D possibly being TRBD1 (5 bases). Germline values: CDR1 SGDLS, CDR2 YYNGEE. The CDR3 totals 17 residues. Trimming left V 1 base short and J 1 base short, with 14 bases between.

The J gene is TRBJ2-5, the V gene TRBV6-5; 9 bases fit TRBD2. The V gene end was trimmed by 5 bases and the J gene end by 5 bases; junction bases not matched to a gene: 3. The CDR3 is made up of 13 amino acids. Germline V gene lookup returns CDR1 MNHEY and CDR2 SVGAGI. The CDR3 sequence is CASSLAGRETQYF. The DNA for the CDR3 is TGTGCCAGCAGTCTAGCGGGGAGGGAGACCCAGTACTTC.

This clone has only a few counts. The CDR3 DNA is TGTGCCAGCAGCTTAGTTATAGGGGGGGAGTACCCGAGACATGAGCAGTTCTTC. The encoded protein is CASSLVIGGEYPRHEQFF. The chain links TRBV7-2 to TRBJ2-1; TRBD2 might be the D (7 bases). Germline V gene lookup returns CDR1 SGHTA and CDR2 FQGNSA. Trimming cost V 1 base and J 8 bases, with 24 bases left between them. The CDR3 spans 18 residues. Full variable domain (rest looked up from reference TRBV7-2 and TRBJ2-1): GAGVSQSPSNKVTEKGKDVELRCDPISGHTALYWYRQSLGQGLEFLIYFQGNSAPDKSGLPSDRFSAERTGGSVSTLTIQRTQQEDSAVYLCASSLVIGGEYPRHEQFFGPGTRLTVL.

The rearrangement links TRBV6-1 to TRBJ2-3, with 7 bases aligning to TRBD1. After removal of 7 bases from V and 6 bases from J, the junction contained 13 bases not matched to a gene. The CDR3 contains 15 residues. Germline CDR1 MNHNS, CDR2 SASEGT. The CDR3 loop reads CASKGTAGGFDTQYF. CDR3 sequence (DNA): TGTGCCAGCAAGGGCACGGCAGGGGGATTTGATACGCAGTATTTT.

In DNA form, the CDR3 reads TGTGCCAGCAGCTTGGCCCCCGGGGAGTACTTC. Residues: CASSLAPGEYF. The chain recombines TRBV5-6 with TRBJ2-7, with D tentatively TRBD2 (5 bases). Between the trimmed V and J ends, which lost 0 bases and 11 bases, there was a span of 9 bases. The germline CDR1 and CDR2 sequences are SGHDT and YYEEEE. This CDR3 comprises 11 residues.

V usage is TRBV5-1 and J usage is TRBJ2-7, with TRBD1 identical over 8 bases. Germline assignment: CDR1 SGHRS and CDR2 YFSETQ. Trimming cost V 2 bases and J 7 bases; bases outside gene matches: 8. The CDR3 runs 14 residues. CDR3 loop: CASSFGQGAGEQYF. The CDR3 DNA reads TGCGCCAGCAGCTTCGGGCAGGGGGCGGGGGAGCAGTACTTC.

This clone appeared a few times. Here the CDR3 DNA reads TGTGCCAGTAGTGCCCTGACAGGGGGTAATCAGCCCCAGCATTTT. Amino acids: CASSALTGGNQPQHF. This chain connects TRBV19 to TRBJ1-5; 9 bases are a match to TRBD1. This CDR3 comprises 15 residues. V dropped 5 bases and J dropped 4; count of bases not matched to a gene: 6. Germline V gene data show CDR1 as LNHDA and CDR2 as SQIVND (reference sequence).

The chain joins TRBV5-6 to TRBJ2-5, with 7 bases matching TRBD2. The assigned J gene may be wrong: the sequence end matches TRBJ2-7 better. There are 15 residues in the CDR3. The germline V gene has CDR1 SGHDT and CDR2 YYEEEE. DNA of the CDR3: TGTGCCAGCAGCCTAAGCGGGACCGCCTCCTACGAGCAGTACTTC. This sequence encodes CASSLSGTASYEQYF.

The V call is TRBV7-9, the J call TRBJ2-5; no firm D call. The CDR3 length is 14 residues. Trimming took 5 bases from V and 2 from J, leaving 12 bases between them. Germline V gives CDR1 SEHNR, CDR2 FQNEAQ (reference sequence). CDR3 sequence reads: CASSLWPLQETQYF. The DNA of the CDR3 is TGTGCCAGCAGCCTCTGGCCCCTTCAAGAGACCCAGTACTTC.

This sequence joins TRBV4-3 and TRBJ1-1; 9 nucleotides align to TRBD1. Germline V gene data show CDR1 as LGHNA and CDR2 as YSLEER. V lost 5 bases and J lost 11; bases outside the gene matches: 6. The length of the CDR3 is 12 residues. CDR3 in amino acids: CASSSLQGAAFF. The CDR3 DNA follows: TGCGCCAGCAGCAGCTTACAGGGGGCTGCTTTCTTT.

The CDR3 DNA reads as TGTGCCAGCAGCTTAGTCGACGAGCAGTACTTC. Its translation: CASSLVDEQYF. V usage is TRBV7-9 and J usage is TRBJ2-7; D not certain. The CDR3 length is 11 residues. Germline V CDR1 and CDR2: SEHNR, FQNEAQ (reference sequence). The germline V and J ends were trimmed by 1 base and 5 bases, with 3 bases remaining between them.